The following is a T cell receptor beta chain sequence with its context. Its antigen specificity is not known. It has no much larger one-base neighbor in the sample; base qualities were not kept. The treatment or condition label, read with the paper, signifies: in vitro stimulation with specific CMV peptide epitopes to enrich CMV-specific T cells. Instrument on record: Illumina HiSeq 1500. TCRdb applied fastp at Q25 and MiXCR to the public reads, then kept only in-frame beta chains. Identical CDR3 proteins give one entry, which carries the most common genes and DNA. In all, the sample holds hundreds of thousands of distinct CDR3 sequences, and around 32% of those were seen once. The ten biggest clones cover about 20% of the sample. V is shortened by 4 bases, J by 3 bases, and the region joining them spans 13 bases. The cysteine opens and the phenylalanine closes a CDR3 of 14 amino acids. The entry retains the CDR3 DNA only, 42 bases that are in frame from base 1. The germline V gene (reference sequence) supplies CDR1 SGHNT and CDR2 YYREEE.

These data are taken from a study of T cell repertoires in cytomegalovirus infection (dated by TCRdb to about 2019). Background for the entire study: Peptide stimulations targeted recently identified HLA-C-restricted CMV epitopes, whose presentation resists viral immunomodulation, together with well-studied HLA-B-restricted epitopes. Donor HLA type was relevant to the analysis, because carriage of CMV infection together with the matching HLA type was indicated by public TCR beta signatures.

Overall study results and their limits: In the ex vivo response, HLA-C-restricted CMV-specific TCR beta clonotypes were dominant, and in two of eight donors the single most frequent clonotype came from this HLA-C-restricted group. Cumulative frequency of public TCR beta family members discriminated carriers of CMV infection plus the relevant HLA type in this cohort and an independent roughly 330-donor cohort.

Material: cultured PBMCs, obtained from culture after CMV antigen stimulation. The V gene is TRBV5-4 and the J gene is TRBJ1-1, with the D gene too uncertain to name. The receptor was isolated from a human donor in good health (CMV status not recorded). Some clones in this sample may be carry-over from other donors' samples. The sequenced DNA is TGTGCCAGCAGCCCGAGGGCGGTGGACACTGAAGCTTTCTTT. Its translation is CASSPRAVDTEAFF.